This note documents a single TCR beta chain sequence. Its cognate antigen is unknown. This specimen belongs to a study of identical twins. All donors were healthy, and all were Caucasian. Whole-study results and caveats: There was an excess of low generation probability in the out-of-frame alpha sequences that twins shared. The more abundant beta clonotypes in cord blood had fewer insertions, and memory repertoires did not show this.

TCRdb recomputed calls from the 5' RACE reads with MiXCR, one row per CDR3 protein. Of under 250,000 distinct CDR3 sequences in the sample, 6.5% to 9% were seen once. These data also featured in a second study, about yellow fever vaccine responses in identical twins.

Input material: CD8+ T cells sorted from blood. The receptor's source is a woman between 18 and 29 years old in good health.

This CDR3 is CASSTSTLAGELFF. In DNA, the CDR3 is TGTGCCAGTAGTACTTCCACCCTAGCCGGGGAGCTGTTTTTT. J is TRBJ2-2 and V is TRBV19, with D unresolved. V shed 4 bases and J shed 6 bases, with 12 bases lying between them. CDR1 is LNHDA and CDR2 is SQIVND in the germline V gene (reference sequence). The CDR3 covers 14 residues. Together with reference TRBV19 and TRBJ2-2, the CDR3 gives the full variable domain: DGGITQSPKYLFRKEGQNVTLSCEQNLNHDAMYWYRQDPGQGLRLIYYSQIVNDFQKGDIAEGYSVSREKKESFPLTVTSAQKNPTAFYLCASSTSTLAGELFFGEGSRLTVL.